This TCR beta chain derives from a study of sequential checkpoint blockade in melanoma. Study background: Arm A got nivolumab then ipilimumab; arm B the reverse, 1:1. After both sequences, patients received maintenance nivolumab.

The treatment denotes: randomized to nivolumab then ipilimumab (arm A) or the reverse (arm B). Patients had received no earlier DNA-damaging chemotherapy. Sorted cells were live CD3+CD8+, lacking CD19 and CD56, from PBMCs. Germline CDR1 is SGHTS and CDR2 is YDEGEE. V was cut by 1 base and J by 7 bases, with 12 bases left in between. The CDR3 has 14 amino acids. Method: immunoSEQ multiplex PCR; TCRdb's copy keeps in-frame clones and lacks some. The profile shows some 40,000 clones, more than 70% of them singletons. This clonotype was sampled from a human donor with melanoma. The sample consisted of CD8+ T cells sorted from blood (inferred from file names), taken from a patient given nivolumab and ipilimumab in sequence. The chain employs TRBV5-8 and TRBJ2-1; D unclear. CDR3 in amino acids: CASSLSLVLNEQFF. The DNA of the CDR3 is TGTGCCAGCAGCTTGTCGCTAGTCTTGAATGAGCAGTTCTTC.